The rows below give T cell receptor beta chains drawn from one sample of a study of T cells after yellow fever vaccination. Each CDR3 protein gets one entry after TCRdb re-called the 5' RACE reads with MiXCR. Of some 340,000 distinct CDR3 sequences listed, about 10% were seen once; the top ten hold over 3%. This specimen was CD4+ T cells sorted from PBMCs, taken 45 days after the yellow fever booster vaccination. These receptors all come from a man aged 18 to 30 who received the YFV17D yellow fever vaccine. The CDR3 runs from the conserved cysteine through the conserved F or W. D genes are given only for firm matches. Size values are once, few and many counts, or a class for expanded clones, and some rows have none.

V gene: TRBV11-2
J gene: TRBJ2-7
CDR3 length: 16
D gene: TRBD2
clone size: NA
CDR3 DNA: TGTGCCAGCAGCTTAGAGGCTAGCGGGGGATTCTACGAGCAGTACTTC
CDR3 protein: CASSLEASGGFYEQYF

V gene: TRBV2
J gene: TRBJ2-7
CDR3 length: 14
D gene: TRBD2
clone size: once
CDR3 DNA: TGTGCCAGCAGTGAAGGACTAGCTGGCTACGAGCAGTACTTC
CDR3 protein: CASSEGLAGYEQYF

V gene: TRBV5-1
J gene: TRBJ1-1
CDR3 length: 14
D gene: TRBD1
clone size: few
CDR3 DNA: TGCGCCAGCAGAACGCAGGGGGCGAACACTGAAGCTTTCTTT
CDR3 protein: CASRTQGANTEAFF

V gene: TRBV19
J gene: TRBJ1-5
CDR3 length: 14
D gene: NA
clone size: few
CDR3 DNA: TGTGCCAGTAGGAGGGAACTGTCAGATCAGCCCCAGCATTTT
CDR3 protein: CASRRELSDQPQHF

V gene: TRBV18
J gene: TRBJ1-5
CDR3 length: 15
D gene: TRBD1
clone size: few
CDR3 DNA: TGTGCCAGCTCATCCGGACAGGGAAACAATCAGCCCCAGCATTTT
CDR3 protein: CASSSGQGNNQPQHF

V gene: TRBV20-1
J gene: TRBJ2-1
CDR3 length: 14
D gene: TRBD1
clone size: NA
CDR3 DNA: TGCAGTGCTAGTCCGGGACAGGGGGCGAGTTCCCGGTTCTTC
CDR3 protein: CSASPGQGASSRFF

V gene: TRBV11-2
J gene: TRBJ2-7
CDR3 length: 14
D gene: NA
clone size: NA
CDR3 DNA: TGTGCCAGCAGCTTAGAACTGCTTAGGGGCGAGCAGTACTTC
CDR3 protein: CASSLELLRGEQYF

V gene: TRBV4-2
J gene: TRBJ1-3
CDR3 length: 16
D gene: NA
clone size: NA
CDR3 DNA: TGTGCCAGCAGCCAAGATTTGGCAGACTCTGGAAACACCATATATTTT
CDR3 protein: CASSQDLADSGNTIYF

V gene: TRBV14
J gene: TRBJ2-2
CDR3 length: 16
D gene: NA
clone size: once
CDR3 DNA: TGTGCCAGCAGCCATTTATCAGGGTCGTACACCGGGGAGCTGTTTTTT
CDR3 protein: CASSHLSGSYTGELFF

V gene: TRBV4-2
J gene: TRBJ2-7
CDR3 length: 15
D gene: NA
clone size: NA
CDR3 DNA: TGTGCCAGCAGCCAAGACCCGGGGGCCGGCTACGAGCAGTACTTC
CDR3 protein: CASSQDPGAGYEQYF

V gene: TRBV3-1
J gene: TRBJ2-2
CDR3 length: 17
D gene: NA
clone size: NA
CDR3 DNA: NA
CDR3 protein: CASSQGWMANTGELFFF

V gene: TRBV28
J gene: TRBJ2-5
CDR3 length: 13
D gene: NA
clone size: many
CDR3 DNA: TGTGCCAGCAGCAAATCGGGGCAAGAGACCCAGTACTTC
CDR3 protein: CASSKSGQETQYF

V gene: TRBV6-2/TRBV6-3
J gene: TRBJ2-6
CDR3 length: 15
D gene: NA
clone size: NA
CDR3 DNA: TGTGCCAGTAGCGGTGGATACTCTGGGGCCAACGTCCTGACTTTC
CDR3 protein: CASSGGYSGANVLTF

V gene: TRBV2
J gene: TRBJ2-7
CDR3 length: 15
D gene: NA
clone size: NA
CDR3 DNA: TGTGCCAGCAGTGGGACGGGACCGAATGCCTACGAGCAGCACTTC
CDR3 protein: CASSGTGPNAYEQHF

V gene: TRBV6-5
J gene: TRBJ2-5
CDR3 length: 15
D gene: NA
clone size: few
CDR3 DNA: TGTGCCAGCAGTTACTCGTACAGGAGGGGCGAGACCCAGTACTTC
CDR3 protein: CASSYSYRRGETQYF

V gene: TRBV7-2
J gene: TRBJ1-5
CDR3 length: 16
D gene: NA
clone size: few
CDR3 DNA: TGTGCCAGCAACCCGGGCTCCATGGGGGGGAATCAGCCCCAGCATTTT
CDR3 protein: CASNPGSMGGNQPQHF

V gene: TRBV4-1
J gene: TRBJ2-1
CDR3 length: 16
D gene: NA
clone size: few
CDR3 DNA: TGCGCCAGCAGCCTACAGGGCGGGGGCCCCTACAATGAGCAGTTCTTC
CDR3 protein: CASSLQGGGPYNEQFF

V gene: TRBV3-1
J gene: TRBJ2-5
CDR3 length: 17
D gene: TRBD2
clone size: NA
CDR3 DNA: TGTGCCAGCAGTCTCTACACTAGCGGGGGGATCCAAGAGACCCAGTACTTC
CDR3 protein: CASSLYTSGGIQETQYF

V gene: TRBV15
J gene: TRBJ2-2
CDR3 length: 14
D gene: NA
clone size: NA
CDR3 DNA: TGTGCCACCAGCGGTGGACATTTGGACGGGGAGCTGTTTTTT
CDR3 protein: CATSGGHLDGELFF

V gene: TRBV12-3/TRBV12-4
J gene: TRBJ2-3
CDR3 length: 14
D gene: TRBD2
clone size: NA
CDR3 DNA: TGTGCCATCTCGACTAGCGTGTTAGCAGATACGCAGTATTTT
CDR3 protein: CAISTSVLADTQYF

V gene: TRBV4-3
J gene: TRBJ2-3
CDR3 length: 17
D gene: NA
clone size: NA
CDR3 DNA: TGCGCCAGCAGCCAAGATCAACCCGGGGGGCCTCTCACAACGCAGTATTTT
CDR3 protein: CASSQDQPGGPLTTQYF

V gene: TRBV6-6
J gene: TRBJ1-5
CDR3 length: 14
D gene: NA
clone size: NA
CDR3 DNA: TGTGCCAGCAGTTACGGGCAGAGAAATCAGCCCCAGCATTTT
CDR3 protein: CASSYGQRNQPQHF

V gene: TRBV6-2/TRBV6-3
J gene: TRBJ2-5
CDR3 length: 14
D gene: NA
clone size: few
CDR3 DNA: TGTGCCAGCAGTTATACGGGGAATCGAGAGACCCAGTACTTC
CDR3 protein: CASSYTGNRETQYF

V gene: TRBV4-3
J gene: TRBJ2-7
CDR3 length: 15
D gene: NA
clone size: few
CDR3 DNA: TGCGCCAGCAGCCAAGAGTCCGGACTATCGGACGAGCAGTACTTC
CDR3 protein: CASSQESGLSDEQYF

V gene: TRBV6-6
J gene: TRBJ1-3
CDR3 length: 13
D gene: NA
clone size: NA
CDR3 DNA: TGTGCCAGCGTCGACGGCTCTGGAAACACCATATATTTT
CDR3 protein: CASVDGSGNTIYF

V gene: TRBV14
J gene: TRBJ2-3
CDR3 length: 14
D gene: NA
clone size: NA
CDR3 DNA: TGTGCCAGCAGCCAAGCCGGGGCCGGGGATACGCAGTATTTT
CDR3 protein: CASSQAGAGDTQYF

V gene: TRBV20-1
J gene: TRBJ1-6
CDR3 length: 15
D gene: NA
clone size: NA
CDR3 DNA: TGCAGTGTCAATTTCGTTAGCTCCTATAATTCACCCCTCCACTTT
CDR3 protein: CSVNFVSSYNSPLHF

V gene: TRBV10-3
J gene: TRBJ1-5
CDR3 length: 15
D gene: NA
clone size: few
CDR3 DNA: TGTGCCATCAGTGATGGGACCCGGGGAGGTCAGCCCCAGCATTTT
CDR3 protein: CAISDGTRGGQPQHF

V gene: TRBV20-1
J gene: TRBJ2-6
CDR3 length: 15
D gene: NA
clone size: many
CDR3 DNA: TGCAGTGCTAGATCGGGGGCTTCTGGGGCCAACGTCCTGACTTTC
CDR3 protein: CSARSGASGANVLTF

V gene: TRBV4-3
J gene: TRBJ1-6
CDR3 length: 15
D gene: TRBD1
clone size: few
CDR3 DNA: TGCGCCAGCAAGGGGAGGACAGGGGAGAATTCACCCCTCCACTTT
CDR3 protein: CASKGRTGENSPLHF

V gene: TRBV7-8
J gene: TRBJ2-7
CDR3 length: 16
D gene: TRBD2
clone size: NA
CDR3 DNA: TGTGCCAGCAGCTTAGCGGGGGGGATGAGCTCCTACGAGCAGTACTTC
CDR3 protein: CASSLAGGMSSYEQYF

V gene: TRBV7-9
J gene: TRBJ1-6
CDR3 length: 13
D gene: NA
clone size: few
CDR3 DNA: TGTGCCAGTGGTCGGGGGGGGTATTCACCCCTCCACTTT
CDR3 protein: CASGRGGYSPLHF

V gene: TRBV6-6
J gene: TRBJ2-4
CDR3 length: 15
D gene: TRBD1
clone size: few
CDR3 DNA: TGTGCCAGCAGTTCCACAGGGGCGTCCAAAAACATTCAGTACTTC
CDR3 protein: CASSSTGASKNIQYF

V gene: TRBV6-2/TRBV6-3
J gene: TRBJ1-1
CDR3 length: 15
D gene: NA
clone size: few
CDR3 DNA: TGTGCCAGCAGTTACATGACAGGTGGGAACACTGAAGCTTTCTTT
CDR3 protein: CASSYMTGGNTEAFF

V gene: TRBV6-1
J gene: TRBJ1-1
CDR3 length: 13
D gene: TRBD1
clone size: few
CDR3 DNA: TGTGCCAGCAGGACGACAGGGTTCTCTGAAGCTTTCTTT
CDR3 protein: CASRTTGFSEAFF

V gene: TRBV7-2
J gene: TRBJ1-2
CDR3 length: 14
D gene: TRBD1
clone size: NA
CDR3 DNA: TGTGCCAGCAGCCGACAGGGTACAACATATGGCTACACCTTC
CDR3 protein: CASSRQGTTYGYTF

V gene: TRBV20-1
J gene: TRBJ2-5
CDR3 length: 14
D gene: TRBD1
clone size: NA
CDR3 DNA: TGCAGTGCTACCCGGACAGGTCGCCAAGAGACCCAGTACTTC
CDR3 protein: CSATRTGRQETQYF

V gene: TRBV20-1
J gene: TRBJ2-1
CDR3 length: 14
D gene: NA
clone size: NA
CDR3 DNA: TGCAGTGTCACCAGACAGGAGACCATCAATGAGCAGTTCTTC
CDR3 protein: CSVTRQETINEQFF

V gene: TRBV7-2
J gene: TRBJ2-3
CDR3 length: 16
D gene: NA
clone size: NA
CDR3 DNA: TGTGCCAGCAGCTTGCGATCCGGGAGCGGCACAGATACGCAGTATTTT
CDR3 protein: CASSLRSGSGTDTQYF

V gene: TRBV20-1
J gene: TRBJ1-4
CDR3 length: 15
D gene: TRBD1
clone size: NA
CDR3 DNA: TGCAGTGCTAGCCCAGGGGGGGGGCTTGAGGAAAAACTGTTTTTT
CDR3 protein: CSASPGGGLEEKLFF

V gene: TRBV20-1
J gene: TRBJ2-3
CDR3 length: 15
D gene: TRBD2
clone size: few
CDR3 DNA: TGCAGTGCTAGAATCGGCGGGGGGGCCAAAGATACGCAGTATTTT
CDR3 protein: CSARIGGGAKDTQYF

V gene: TRBV10-1
J gene: TRBJ2-5
CDR3 length: 17
D gene: NA
clone size: NA
CDR3 DNA: TGCGCCAGCAGTGGGGGCCCTTCTACCCGGAGCCAAGAGACCCAGTACTTC
CDR3 protein: CASSGGPSTRSQETQYF

V gene: TRBV5-1
J gene: TRBJ1-1
CDR3 length: 18
D gene: TRBD1
clone size: NA
CDR3 DNA: TGCGCCAGCAGCTTGAGAGCAGGGGGCGGGTCATCGGACACTGAAGCTTTCTTT
CDR3 protein: CASSLRAGGGSSDTEAFF

V gene: TRBV6-6
J gene: TRBJ1-6
CDR3 length: 13
D gene: TRBD1
clone size: NA
CDR3 DNA: TGTGCCAGCAGCCCGACAGGGATATCACCCCTCCACTTT
CDR3 protein: CASSPTGISPLHF

V gene: TRBV27
J gene: TRBJ1-6
CDR3 length: 14
D gene: TRBD1
clone size: many
CDR3 DNA: TGTGCCAGCAGTTTAGACAGGGCGGGCTCACCCCTCCACTTT
CDR3 protein: CASSLDRAGSPLHF

V gene: TRBV20-1
J gene: TRBJ2-7
CDR3 length: 14
D gene: NA
clone size: NA
CDR3 DNA: TGCAGTGCTAGTGGGGGGTTTGTCTCCTACGAGCAGTACTTC
CDR3 protein: CSASGGFVSYEQYF

V gene: TRBV27
J gene: TRBJ1-6
CDR3 length: 14
D gene: NA
clone size: few
CDR3 DNA: TGTGCCAGCGGCTCAAAAGGACACGGGTCACCCCTCCACTTT
CDR3 protein: CASGSKGHGSPLHF

V gene: TRBV10-3
J gene: TRBJ1-6
CDR3 length: 13
D gene: TRBD1
clone size: few
CDR3 DNA: TGTGCCACCGGAGACAGGGGGGGTTCACCCCTCCACTTT
CDR3 protein: CATGDRGGSPLHF

V gene: TRBV20-1
J gene: TRBJ1-1
CDR3 length: 14
D gene: TRBD1
clone size: few
CDR3 DNA: TGCAGTGCTCGGGGGGACAGGGGATTCACTGAAGCTTTCTTT
CDR3 protein: CSARGDRGFTEAFF

V gene: TRBV7-2
J gene: TRBJ1-2
CDR3 length: 15
D gene: NA
clone size: many
CDR3 DNA: TGTGCCAGCAGCTTAGCGAGGCTACCTGATGGTGGCTACACCTTC
CDR3 protein: CASSLARLPDGGYTF

V gene: TRBV7-2
J gene: TRBJ1-5
CDR3 length: 14
D gene: NA
clone size: NA
CDR3 DNA: TGTGCCAGCAGCTTAGCCCGGCTTAATCAGCCCCAGCATTTT
CDR3 protein: CASSLARLNQPQHF

V gene: TRBV4-1
J gene: TRBJ1-2
CDR3 length: 16
D gene: NA
clone size: NA
CDR3 DNA: TGCGCCAGCAGCCAACTCGGGGGAGGTTTAACGTCCGGCTACACCTTC
CDR3 protein: CASSQLGGGLTSGYTF

V gene: TRBV3-1
J gene: TRBJ1-4
CDR3 length: 17
D gene: TRBD1
clone size: few
CDR3 DNA: TGTGCCAGCAGCCATTACGGGACAGGGACGACTAATGAAAAACTGTTTTTT
CDR3 protein: CASSHYGTGTTNEKLFF

V gene: TRBV18
J gene: TRBJ2-5
CDR3 length: 13
D gene: NA
clone size: many
CDR3 DNA: TGTGCCAGCAGTCCAAGCGGACAAGAGACCCAGTACTTC
CDR3 protein: CASSPSGQETQYF

V gene: TRBV20-1
J gene: TRBJ2-5
CDR3 length: 13
D gene: TRBD1
clone size: NA
CDR3 DNA: TGCAGTGCCCCGCTGACAGGGCAAGAGACCCAGTACTTC
CDR3 protein: CSAPLTGQETQYF

V gene: TRBV4-3
J gene: TRBJ2-7
CDR3 length: 13
D gene: NA
clone size: NA
CDR3 DNA: TGCGCCAGCAGCCCAGGGAAGGGATACGAGCAGTACTTC
CDR3 protein: CASSPGKGYEQYF

V gene: TRBV6-1
J gene: TRBJ1-1
CDR3 length: 14
D gene: NA
clone size: NA
CDR3 DNA: TGTGCCAGCACCTCGGGCGGGGCCGACACTGAAGCTTTCTTT
CDR3 protein: CASTSGGADTEAFF